Listed here are 22 T cell receptor beta chains from one sample, sequenced in a study of technical replicates of blood from several donors. Method: immunoSEQ multiplex PCR; TCRdb's copy keeps in-frame clones and lacks some. The data hold about 71,000 clones, with approximately 96% observed a single time. Sequencing was performed on T cells isolated from PBMCs. The source of these receptors is a human donor in good health.

V is TRBV11-2 and J is TRBJ1-2; 11 nucleotides agree with TRBD1. Germline values: CDR1 SGHAT, CDR2 FQNNGV. After removal of 6 bases from V and 6 bases from J, the junction contained 3 bases not matched to a gene. CDR3 length: 13 amino acids. In nucleotides, the CDR3 is TGTGCCAGCAGTGGGGGACAGGGGGATGGCTACACCTTC. This sequence encodes CASSGGQGDGYTF.

V usage is TRBV11-3 and J usage is TRBJ2-7; 7 bases are shared with TRBD2. Germline values: CDR1 SGHNT, CDR2 YENEEA. The CDR3 spans 15 residues. V dropped 5 bases and J dropped 1; count of bases not matched to a gene: 8. In DNA, the CDR3 is TGTGCCAGCAGCATTGACGGGGGGATTTCCTACGAGCAGTACTTC. Its translation is CASSIDGGISYEQYF.

This rearrangement joins TRBV14 to TRBJ1-2; D perhaps matches TRBD1 (6 bases). V was clipped by 4 bases and J by 1 base, with 13 bases between them. This CDR3 spans 15 amino acids. CDR1 SGHDN and CDR2 FVKESK come from the germline V gene. The chain's CDR3 is CASSLTGNLNYGYTF. The CDR3 DNA follows: TGTGCCAGCAGCCTAACAGGGAATCTTAACTATGGCTACACCTTC.

V is TRBV28 and J is TRBJ1-5; 9 bases line up with TRBD1. The V segment lost 8 bases and the J segment 3 bases; nucleotides outside the gene matches: 17. CDR1 and CDR2 from the germline V gene are MDHEN and SYDVKM. This CDR3 has 18 residues. As DNA, the CDR3 is TGTGCCAGCCTCGGGACAGGGTGGATCCTTGGGGACAATCAGCCCCAGCATTTT. Translated, it gives CASLGTGWILGDNQPQHF.

This sequence joins TRBV28 and TRBJ1-1; D remains ambiguous. The CDR3 contains 12 residues. V was trimmed by 5 bases and J by 7 bases, leaving 11 bases between them. The germline CDR1 and CDR2 sequences are MDHEN and SYDVKM. CDR3 loop: CASSTPGFEAFF. The DNA of the CDR3 is TGTGCCAGCAGTACACCGGGATTTGAAGCTTTCTTT.

The chain carries TRBV12-5 and TRBJ2-4; the match to TRBD1 covers 11 bases. The V gene's germline CDR1 is LGHNT and CDR2 FRNRAP. Trimming at V came to 5 bases and at J to 0 bases, leaving 15 bases not matched to a gene. The CDR3 contains 20 residues. This chain's CDR3 is CASGHPPGTGGTIAKNIQYF. DNA for the CDR3: TGTGCTAGTGGTCACCCCCCCGGGACAGGGGGGACAATAGCCAAAAACATTCAGTACTTC. Based on the CDR3 plus reference TRBV12-5 and TRBJ2-4, the full variable domain is DARVTQTPRHKVTEMGQEVTMRCQPILGHNTVFWYRQTMMQGLELLAYFRNRAPLDDSGMPKDRFSAEMPDATLATLKIQPSEPRDSAVYFCASGHPPGTGGTIAKNIQYFGAGTRLSVL.

V is TRBV27 and J is TRBJ2-2; 10 bases align to TRBD2. The CDR3 is made up of 16 amino acids. Per germline, CDR1 MNHEY and CDR2 SMNVEV (reference sequence). Trimming took 9 bases from V and 4 from J; bases not matched to a gene: 11. CDR3 bases: TGTGCCAGACCGACTAGCGGGTCTGAATTCACCGGGGAGCTGTTTTTT. Translation gives CARPTSGSEFTGELFF.

This clone was detected once. This sequence joins TRBV5-1 and TRBJ2-1; 9 bases are shared with TRBD2. The CDR3 is 18 amino acids. V gave up 0 bases and J gave up 1 base; unmatched junction bases: 8. CDR1 is SGHRS, CDR2 YFSETQ, per germline. The CDR3, as DNA: TGCGCCAGCAGCTTGGCGAGACTAGCGGAAAATTCCTACAATGAGCAGTTCTTC. This gives the protein CASSLARLAENSYNEQFF.

V usage is TRBV5-4 and J usage is TRBJ2-7, with 7 bases aligning to TRBD1. V shed 3 bases, J shed 3 bases, and the junction held 9 bases outside the gene matches. Germline CDR1 and CDR2: SGHNT and YYREEE (reference sequence). The CDR3 totals 15 residues. The CDR3 nucleotides read TGTGCCAGCAGCTCCGGACAGGAGGACTTCTACGAGCAGTACTTC. Protein product: CASSSGQEDFYEQYF.

This chain uses TRBV5-1 with TRBJ2-1; 8 bases match TRBD2. CDR1 and CDR2 from the germline V gene are SGHRS and YFSETQ. The CDR3 length is 16 residues. J gave up 4 bases and V 7 bases, and 13 bases lay outside the gene matches. The DNA for the CDR3 is TGCGCCAGCCGTGACCGAGTTAGCGGGGAGTACAATGAGCAGTTCTTC. Translating gives CASRDRVSGEYNEQFF.

The rearrangement uses TRBV21-1 and TRBJ2-7; the listed D gene, TRBD2, was not tested against the DNA. TRBV21-1 is a pseudogene segment. The CDR3 extends over 15 amino acids. DNA for the CDR3: TGTGCCAGCAGCAAACCCTCTAGCGGGAGAAACGAGCAGTACTTC. Protein sequence: CASSKPSSGRNEQYF.

This clone has only one observation. The chain is built from TRBV30 and TRBJ2-3; the match to TRBD2 covers 15 bases. From germline, CDR1 is GTSNPN and CDR2 SVGIG (reference sequence). The CDR3 has 20 residues. The V gene end was trimmed by 1 base and the J gene end by 2 bases; junction bases not matched to a gene: 13. CDR3 sequence reads: CAWSGTSGGGLVKVTDTQYF. CDR3 sequence (DNA): TGTGCCTGGAGTGGGACTAGCGGGGGGGGACTAGTTAAAGTCACAGATACGCAGTATTTT.

This CDR3 reads CASSSQQHLGTEAFF. CDR3 sequence (DNA): TGTGCCAGCAGCTCCCAACAGCATCTTGGCACTGAAGCTTTCTTT. The V and J genes are TRBV7-9 and TRBJ1-1; D is unresolved. V lost 4 bases and J 4 bases, leaving 16 bases between the germline ends. Germline CDR1 reads SEHNR; CDR2 reads FQNEAQ (reference sequence). This CDR3 region has 15 residues.

The DNA for the CDR3 is TGTGCCAGCAGCGTTGAGATGACCTACGAGCAGTACTTC. This gives the protein CASSVEMTYEQYF. This sequence joins TRBV7-6 and TRBJ2-7, with D uncertain. In germline, CDR1 is SGHVS, CDR2 FNYEAQ. Trimming took 5 bases from V and 2 from J, leaving 10 bases between them. The CDR3 spans 13 residues.

The V and J genes are TRBV4-1 and TRBJ2-1; 10 bases are a match to TRBD2. V shed 2 bases, J shed 6 bases, and the junction held 7 bases outside the gene matches. The germline CDR1 and CDR2 sequences are MGHRA and YSYEKL. The CDR3 runs 16 residues. For the CDR3, the DNA is TGCGCCAGCAGCCAACTCGAGCGGGGGGGGAGCAATGAGCAGTTCTTC. Translation gives CASSQLERGGSNEQFF.

V usage is TRBV13 and J usage is TRBJ2-7; tentatively, D is TRBD1 (6 bases). The germline CDR1 and CDR2 sequences are PRHDT and FYEKMQ (reference sequence). Trimming pared 4 bases from V and 7 bases from J, leaving 8 bases between. This CDR3 is built from 11 residues. The CDR3 nucleotides read TGTGCCAGCAGCTCCGGGACAGAGCAGTACTTC. Encoded protein: CASSSGTEQYF.

The V call is TRBV10-2, the J call TRBJ1-1, with 8 bases that match TRBD1. CDR1 and CDR2 from the germline V gene are WSHSY and SAAADI. Losses at the gene ends were 3 bases for V and 8 bases for J; bases not matched to a gene: 8. The CDR3 extends over 14 amino acids. This chain's CDR3 is CASSDRMTGEEAFF. The CDR3 DNA reads TGCGCCAGCAGTGATAGAATGACAGGGGAGGAAGCTTTCTTT.

This clone was recorded only once. The chain employs TRBV6-6 and TRBJ1-2; 8 nucleotides align to TRBD1. Germline loops: CDR1 MNHNY, CDR2 SVGAGI (reference sequence). This CDR3 comprises 15 residues. Unmatched junction bases numbered 7, after V lost 6 bases and J lost 1 base. CDR3 DNA: TGTGCCAGCAGGGACCGACAGGGGAGTAACTATGGCTACACCTTC. Encoded protein: CASRDRQGSNYGYTF.

The chain uses TRBV29-1 and TRBJ1-1; D not certain. From germline, CDR1 is SQVTM and CDR2 ANQGSEA. The CDR3 length is 11 residues. V dropped 7 bases and J dropped 4 bases, with 10 bases sitting between them. The CDR3 nucleotides read TGCAGCGGCGAGGTTCTCACTGAAGCTTTCTTT. Encoded protein: CSGEVLTEAFF.

The V and J genes are TRBV27 and TRBJ1-1; 8 nucleotides line up with TRBD1. Trimming cost V 4 bases and J 1 base; bases outside gene matches: 2. CDR3 length: 14 amino acids. CDR1 and CDR2 (germline): MNHEY, SMNVEV (reference sequence). Here the CDR3 DNA reads TGTGCCAGCAGTTCGGGACAGGAGAACACTGAAGCTTTCTTT. It encodes CASSSGQENTEAFF.

This clone was seen only once. V gene TRBV9 combines with J gene TRBJ2-5; D possibly corresponds to TRBD2 (6 bases). This CDR3 region has 14 residues. Trimming left V 3 bases short and J 5 bases short, with 14 bases between. Looked up from germline, CDR1 is SGDLS and CDR2 is YYNGEE. The CDR3 loop reads CASSAHGGMETQYF. The CDR3 bases are TGTGCCAGCAGCGCCCATGGGGGGATGGAGACCCAGTACTTC. Variable domain in full (rest from reference TRBV9 and TRBJ2-5): DSGVTQTPKHLITATGQRVTLRCSPRSGDLSVYWYQQSLDQGLQFLIQYYNGEERAKGNILERFSAQQFPDLHSELNLSSLELGDSALYFCASSAHGGMETQYFGPGTRLLVL.

This clone occurred once. The chain recombines TRBV7-9 with TRBJ1-1; D is possibly TRBD1 (6 bases). V was shortened by 2 bases and J by 6 bases, with 13 bases between the two germline ends. The germline CDR1 and CDR2 sequences are SEHNR and FQNEAQ (reference sequence). There are 14 residues in the CDR3. The CDR3 bases are TGTGCCAGCAGCTTATCCAGGGACAACCCTGAAGCTTTCTTT. Translated: CASSLSRDNPEAFF.